This T cell receptor (beta chain) is drawn from a study of human T cells and chemical hapten exposure (dated by TCRdb to 2020 to 2023). Background on the whole study: For sensitization, 2% DPC in acetone was applied to a roughly 2 cm by roughly 2 cm area of upper inner arm skin. Blood samples were taken from patients before sensitization (week 0) and at 2, 6 and about 24 weeks after DPC sensitization. Libraries were combined into a pool for sequencing, and differences in TCR yield between samples came mainly from small differences in library volumes within the pool. Alopecia areata with under or over 50% scalp involvement, alopecia totalis and alopecia universalis were represented in the patient cohort, which was mostly female. In alopecia patients, the study followed how the peripheral blood TCR repertoire changed in vivo over primary and secondary sensitization to diphenylcyclopropenone (DPC), a hapten. Patch testing was done on the upper back using Finn chambers containing 0.01% DPC, and results were scored after 6 days according to International Contact Dermatitis Research Group standards. Weekly therapeutic DPC doses were additionally applied to the scalp of patients throughout the approximately 25-week study period. Approximately 28 alopecia patients gave blood for TCR sequencing at one to four time points (pre-sensitization, 2, 6 and 24 weeks).

Beyond this particular receptor, the publication reports: DPC sensitization did not change how many TCRs were above 1 in 1000 frequency, and no evidence was found of alterations in global repertoire structure. Significantly more large CDR3 similarity clusters were formed by expanded TCRs than by pre-sensitization or healthy control sets, consistent with antigen-driven responses. All patients had alopecia, a presumed autoimmune disease, so their immune response might differ from that of healthy individuals. Patch test score correlated positively with the number of PT1 expanded TCRs, reaching significance at thresholds 8, 16 and 32 but not at 4. Repeated subsampling changed both the strength of the expansion versus patch-test correlation and the threshold at which that correlation became significant.

Receptors were amplified or captured by RACE. Instrument used: NextSeq 500. During library preparation, unique molecular identifiers were attached to individual cDNA molecules so that TCRs could be counted in a quantitative, reproducible way. From each blood RNA sample, both TCR alpha and TCR beta chains were sequenced. The authors' analysis ran thus. The median number of TCRs per sample was 95,638, ranging from about 20,000 to 750,000. The Decombinator software suite was used to annotate V, J and CDR3 in the TCR reads. For PS versus PT1 abundance plots, all samples were subsampled to the same number of TCRs (28,000). TCRs were defined as expanded if absent before sensitization and observed at least eight times at the 2-week time point. TCRdb took the public reads, trimmed them with fastp at Q25, ran MiXCR for clone calling and kept in-frame beta chains. Here each entry gathers all rows of one CDR3 protein and keeps the most common genes and DNA. The authors' filters were not applied to this entry. Present in this sample are 190,000 or so distinct CDR3 sequences, 24% of which were seen just once. The ten largest make up 2% to 2.5% of the sample.

On this clonotype: Its cognate antigen has yet to be identified. No base qualities exist here, and no much larger clone lies one base off it.

Trimmed from V: 6 bases; trimmed from J: 2 bases; junction bases lacking a gene match: 13. The CDR3 covers 19 residues, taking in both the cysteine and the phenylalanine. Only the CDR3 DNA stays, 57 bases, in frame from base 1. CDR1 SEHNR and CDR2 FQNEAQ are derived from the germline V gene (reference sequence). This specimen's time point label, per the study, means: patch test 3, about 24 weeks after DPC sensitization. The treatment or condition label for this specimen denotes: therapeutic diphenylcyclopropenone sensitization with weekly scalp DPC. Blood at each patch-test visit was drawn before the patch test was applied. Eligible patients were aged 18 to 70, diagnosed with alopecia, deemed suitable for DPC therapy, and excluded if pregnant. Unfractionated whole blood was collected in Tempus Blood RNA tubes, and total RNA was extracted from that blood.

Sequencing was performed on whole blood, taken in connection with sensitization to the hapten diphenylcyclopropenone (DPC). This sequence was found in a woman in her 40s with alopecia areata. Some clones in this sample may be carry-over from other donors' samples. The rearranged chain carries TRBV7-9 and TRBJ2-6; 10 of the junction bases match TRBD1. This receptor carries the CDR3 CASSSDRGLPPAGANVLTF. Here is the DNA: TGTGCCAGCAGTTCAGACAGGGGGCTGCCCCCGGCTGGGGCCAACGTCCTGACTTTC.